This is a list of T cell receptor beta chains from one sample in a study of shared clonotypes between healthy human individuals. TCRdb keeps only in-frame clones here, not all; method: immunoSEQ multiplex PCR. The table shows millions of clones, with around 93% occurring only once. Sequencing was done on a sample of naive CD8+ T cells from PBMCs. The source of these receptors is a young man in good health. Some clones in this sample may be carry-over from other donors' samples. CDR3s include the opening cysteine and the closing phenylalanine or tryptophan. D genes are given only for firm matches. Part of the rows lack a size; the others show once, few, many or a class for expanded clones.

clone_size,j_call,d_call,v_call,cdr3_aa,cdr3_nt
-,TRBJ2-1,-,TRBV5-1,CASSPVPFPGGPGNEQFF,TGCGCCAGCAGCCCCGTCCCCTTCCCCGGAGGGCCGGGCAATGAGCAGTTCTTC
-,TRBJ2-3,-,TRBV7-8,CASSLEWGTDTQYF,TGTGCCAGCAGCTTAGAGTGGGGGACAGATACGCAGTATTTT
once,TRBJ2-1,TRBD2,TRBV6-5,CASRTSGRYNEQFF,TGTGCCAGCAGGACTAGCGGACGCTACAATGAGCAGTTCTTC
-,TRBJ2-7,-,TRBV13,CASSLESSYEQYF,TGTGCCAGCAGCCTGGAAAGCTCCTACGAGCAGTACTTC
-,TRBJ1-2,-,TRBV25-1,CASSGIRTNLVPVYGYTF,TGTGCCAGCAGTGGAATACGGACAAACTTAGTGCCCGTCTATGGCTACACCTTC
-,TRBJ2-7,-,TRBV5-5,CASSLSSGWGSSYEQYF,TGTGCCAGCAGCTTGAGTAGCGGTTGGGGGAGCTCCTACGAGCAGTACTTC
-,TRBJ2-7,TRBD1,TRBV27,CASSLSYSGTGLTYEQYF,TGTGCCAGCAGTTTATCCTATTCCGGGACAGGCTTAACCTACGAGCAGTACTTC
-,TRBJ1-1,-,TRBV5-1,CASRAGRLELEAFF,TGCGCCAGCAGGGCAGGGCGACTTGAACTGGAAGCTTTCTTT
-,TRBJ2-7,TRBD1,TRBV2,CASNEGQNYEQYF,TGTGCCAGCAATGAGGGACAGAACTACGAGCAGTACTTC
-,TRBJ1-5,TRBD1,TRBV7-2,CASSTGDREIHFQPQHF,TGTGCCAGCAGCACTGGGGACAGGGAGATTCACTTTCAGCCCCAGCATTTT
-,TRBJ2-7,-,TRBV30,CAWSFTPDGEQYF,TGTGCCTGGTCCTTTACTCCAGACGGCGAGCAGTACTTC
-,TRBJ2-5,-,TRBV6-5,CASSYLTVAPQETQYF,TGTGCCAGCAGTTACCTTACGGTAGCACCCCAAGAGACCCAGTACTTC
once,TRBJ2-2,TRBD1,TRBV28,CASSFRGQGLNTGELFF,TGTGCCAGCAGTTTCCGAGGACAGGGATTGAACACCGGGGAGCTGTTTTTT
-,TRBJ2-2,-,TRBV7-9,CASSLPGAIGELFF,TGTGCCAGCAGCTTACCAGGGGCTATCGGGGAGCTGTTTTTT
-,TRBJ2-5,TRBD1,TRBV9,CASSPGDRKETQYF,TGTGCCAGCAGCCCTGGGGACAGGAAAGAGACCCAGTACTTC
-,TRBJ1-2,TRBD1,TRBV27,CASSTGGAAYGYTF,TGTGCCAGCAGTACAGGGGGCGCAGCCTATGGCTACACCTTC
-,TRBJ1-1,-,TRBV19,CASSIMAGGPNTEAFF,TGTGCCAGTAGTATAATGGCCGGGGGTCCGAACACTGAAGCTTTCTTT
-,TRBJ2-1,TRBD2,TRBV13,CASSLGLASGQLVDEQFF,TGTGCCAGCAGCTTAGGCCTGGCTAGCGGACAATTGGTGGATGAGCAGTTCTTC
-,TRBJ1-3,-,TRBV6-1,CASSEAVTLSGNTIYF,TGTGCCAGCAGTGAAGCTGTGACTCTCTCTGGAAACACCATATATTTT
-,TRBJ1-1,-,TRBV7-9,CASIQGQSEPMNTEAFF,TGTGCCAGTATTCAAGGGCAGAGTGAACCCATGAACACTGAAGCTTTCTTT
-,TRBJ2-5,-,TRBV19,CASSSDGEETQYF,TGTGCCAGTAGTAGTGACGGTGAGGAGACCCAGTACTTC
-,TRBJ2-2,-,TRBV4-1,CASSQVEGTGELFF,TGCGCCAGCAGCCAAGTTGAAGGTACCGGGGAGCTGTTTTTT
many,TRBJ2-4,TRBD2,TRBV28,CASSIGRADIQYF,TGTGCCAGCAGTATCGGGAGGGCCGACATTCAGTACTTC
-,TRBJ2-7,TRBD2,TRBV4-3,CASSPSTSGYEQYF,TGCGCCAGCAGCCCTTCGACTAGCGGATACGAGCAGTACTTC
-,TRBJ1-5,TRBD1,TRBV28,CASFSLRDRSDQPQHF,TGTGCCAGCTTTAGCCTACGGGACAGGTCCGATCAGCCCCAGCATTTT
-,TRBJ2-2,-,TRBV19,CALRAANTGELFF,TGTGCCCTCAGAGCCGCGAACACCGGGGAGCTGTTTTTT
-,TRBJ1-1,-,TRBV6-1,CASTKREGRTEAFF,TGTGCCAGCACGAAACGAGAGGGGCGGACTGAAGCTTTCTTT
-,TRBJ2-7,TRBD2,TRBV2,CASRGTSGFSYEQYF,TGTGCCAGCAGGGGGACTAGCGGGTTCTCCTACGAGCAGTACTTC
-,TRBJ1-2,-,TRBV7-2,CASSSRVTEGLSDYGYTF,TGTGCCAGCAGCTCACGAGTTACGGAAGGGCTCTCCGACTATGGCTACACCTTC
once,TRBJ2-5,-,TRBV12-5,CASGPNRETQYF,TGTGCTAGTGGACCCAACCGGGAGACCCAGTACTTC
-,TRBJ2-2,-,TRBV13,CASSSGPQHRELFF,TGTGCCAGCAGCTCCGGCCCGCAACACCGGGAGCTGTTTTTT
-,TRBJ2-7,-,TRBV10-3,CAISEPIGSGESSYEQYF,TGTGCCATCAGTGAGCCCATCGGAAGCGGAGAGAGCTCCTACGAGCAGTACTTC
-,TRBJ2-3,TRBD2,TRBV7-2,CASSLRLAGGPGTDTQYF,TGTGCCAGCAGCTTACGACTAGCGGGAGGGCCCGGCACAGATACGCAGTATTTT
once,TRBJ1-1,TRBD1,TRBV6-1,CASSGPGTGSTEAFF,TGTGCCAGCAGTGGCCCCGGGACAGGGAGCACTGAAGCTTTCTTT
-,TRBJ2-7,-,TRBV4-1,CASSQDAESYEQYF,TGCGCCAGCAGCCAAGACGCAGAGTCCTACGAGCAGTACTTC
-,TRBJ2-7,TRBD1,TRBV27,CASSSPGQGTYEQYF,TGTGCCAGCAGTTCCCCGGGACAGGGAACCTACGAGCAGTACTTC
-,TRBJ2-3,TRBD1,TRBV28,CASSFPTGYADTQYF,TGTGCCAGCAGTTTCCCGACAGGGTACGCAGATACGCAGTATTTT